This T cell receptor beta chain is drawn from a study of blood T cell repertoires in COVID-19. Study as a whole: T cells, B-cell-depleted T cells, or PBMCs provided the cDNA or gDNA that served as material.

Participants were aged about 18 to 89 years from around 24 US areas. Recovery meant two consecutive negative NP/OP PCR tests, professional clearance, or resolved symptoms. In the original processing: Amplification from reference gene primers served as the basis for estimated nucleated cell counts. Method: immunoSEQ multiplex PCR; TCRdb's copy keeps in-frame clones and lacks some. The V and J calls and clone size come from that table; D and trimming were worked out from the DNA. Among approximately 240,000 clones, 80% to 95% were seen once, and the ten largest hold around 2%. V was trimmed by 9 bases and J by 10 bases, leaving 19 bases between them. The germline CDR1 and CDR2 sequences are SGHTA and FQGNSA. The CDR3 is 14 amino acids.

The sample was PBMCs or T cells enriched from blood (not recorded which). The receptor was isolated from a woman aged 18-35 years who had recovered from COVID-19. V gene TRBV7-2 combines with J gene TRBJ1-6; a possible D gene is TRBD1 (6 bases). The CDR3 DNA reads as TGTGCCAGTACTCGACAGGCCCGAGGGTCACCCCTCCACTTT. Residues: CASTRQARGSPLHF.